This TCR beta chain was documented in a study of T cell repertoires in cytomegalovirus infection (dated by TCRdb to between 2018 and 2021). Broadly, across the study: The peptide stimulations were aimed at well-studied HLA-B-restricted epitopes as well as recently identified HLA-C-restricted CMV epitopes, whose presentation resists viral immunomodulation. Because public TCR beta signatures pointed to carriage of CMV infection together with the matching HLA type, the HLA type of each donor mattered for the analysis.

Sequenced on an Illumina HiSeq 1500. In TCRdb, the public reads were trimmed at Q25 with fastp and aligned with MiXCR, with productive beta chains retained. Each CDR3 protein appears once, grouped with its most common genes and DNA. This sample holds fewer than 1,000,000 distinct CDR3 sequences; approximately 32% were observed only once. 13% of the sample comes from the top ten. Study-level results and caveats: The ex vivo response was dominated by HLA-C-restricted CMV-specific TCR beta clonotypes, and the single most frequent clonotype in two of eight donors was supplied by these HLA-C-restricted clonotypes. In both this cohort and an independent 352-donor cohort, the cumulative frequency of public TCR beta family members distinguished carriers of CMV infection plus the relevant HLA type.

This clonotype was observed at least ten times. Its antigen is currently not known. Per-base qualities were not stored, and no clone one base away is much larger. Compared with germline, V lacks 3 bases and J lacks 3 bases; bases without a gene match: 3. The germline V gene (reference sequence) supplies CDR1 SEHNR and CDR2 FQNEAQ. Measured from the cysteine to the phenylalanine, the CDR3 is 14 residues long. The kept DNA is CDR3 alone, 42 bases in frame from the first base. The sample's treatment or condition label, decoded: in vitro stimulation with specific CMV peptide epitopes to enrich CMV-specific T cells.

The TCR sequence derives from a human donor in good health (CMV status not recorded). Some clones in this sample may be carry-over from other donors' samples. This sample comprised cultured CD8+ T cells from PBMCs, obtained from culture after CMV antigen stimulation. Rearrangement joined TRBV7-9 to TRBJ2-3; TRBD2 lines up with 7 middle nucleotides. The sequenced DNA is TGTGCCAGCAGCTTTGGGACTACTACAGATACGCAGTATTTT. Translation gives CASSFGTTTDTQYF.